This note documents a single TCR beta chain sequence. The entry originates in a study of blood T cell repertoires in COVID-19. With V trimmed by 4 bases and J by 6 bases, 11 bases remained unmatched. This CDR3 is 17 amino acids long. CDR1 and CDR2 (germline): LGHDT, YNNKEL (reference sequence). Repertoires were generated with immunoSEQ multiplex PCR, while TCRdb's copy carries only in-frame clones and drops some. Of approximately 210,000 clones in the sample, roughly 90% are singletons; the top ten hold 4.5% to 5.5%. Sequencing was performed on peripheral blood. The rearrangement links TRBV3-1 (or the pseudogene TRBV3-2) to TRBJ2-3; 12 nucleotides line up with TRBD2. The clonotype was recovered from a woman in her forties with acute or convalescent COVID-19. The CDR3 sequence is CASSLMASGGARDTQYF. In nucleotides, the CDR3 is TGTGCCAGCAGCCTGATGGCTAGCGGGGGGGCCAGGGATACGCAGTATTTT.